Presented here are 8 T cell receptor beta chains from one specimen sequenced in a study of spatial heterogeneity in lung cancer. TCRdb re-analysed the 5' RACE reads in MiXCR, keeping a single row per CDR3 protein. The profile shows some 46,000 distinct CDR3 sequences, around 11% of them singletons. Time point described: blood at routine non-recurrence follow-up after resection. This sample comprised PBMCs, obtained at follow-up. Every receptor here comes from a male donor with early-stage non-small cell lung cancer.

This clonotype was seen repeatedly, ten times or more. The chain is built from TRBV20-1 and TRBJ1-2, with D unresolved. The CDR3 is 13 amino acids. V was cut by 6 bases and J by 3 bases, with 14 bases left in between. CDR1 and CDR2 (germline): DFQATT, SNEGSKA (reference sequence). CDR3 in DNA: TGCAGTGCCTTCCCCGGCACCCACTATGGCTACACCTTC. Its protein product is CSAFPGTHYGYTF.

This chain uses TRBV6-2 or TRBV6-3 with TRBJ2-3; TRBD1 aligns across 9 bases. The length of the CDR3 is 13 residues. Germline V gene data show CDR1 as MNHEY and CDR2 as SVGEGT. The CDR3 spells CPTGQGDTDTQYF. CDR3 DNA: TGTCCCACGGGACAGGGAGATACAGATACGCAGTATTTT.

The chain joins TRBV2 to TRBJ2-5; 8 nucleotides line up with TRBD2. V shed 5 bases and J 0 bases; nucleotides not matched to a gene: 5. From germline, CDR1 is SNHLY and CDR2 FYNNEI. The CDR3 is 15 residues long. The DNA of the CDR3 is TGTGCCAGCAGTCCCAGCGGGGGTTACCAAGAGACCCAGTACTTC. Translating it yields CASSPSGGYQETQYF.

This chain uses TRBV9 with TRBJ2-7, with TRBD2 matching over 7 bases. The CDR3 covers 14 residues. The ends lost 4 bases at V and 0 bases at J; junction bases unmatched: 4. CDR1 and CDR2 from the germline V gene are SGDLS and YYNGEE. The CDR3 protein is CASSPRGSSYEQYF. The CDR3 DNA follows: TGTGCCAGCAGCCCCCGCGGGAGCTCCTACGAGCAGTACTTC.

The chain carries TRBV19 and TRBJ1-5; TRBD1 agrees at 11 bases. The CDR3 sequence is 16 residues long. Per the germline V gene, CDR1 is LNHDA and CDR2 is SQIVND (reference sequence). Trimming cost V 6 bases and J 2 bases; bases outside gene matches: 6. In DNA form, the CDR3 reads TGTGCCAGTAGAGGACAGGGGGCCTTTGGCAATCAGCCCCAGCATTTT. Translation: CASRGQGAFGNQPQHF.

This clonotype came up many times. The chain links TRBV3-1 to TRBJ2-7; tentative D call: TRBD2 (5 bases). The germline gives CDR1 LGHDT, CDR2 YNNKEL (reference sequence). This CDR3 region has 12 residues. V was cut by 5 bases and J by 6 bases, with 11 bases left in between. The CDR3 sequence is CASSFTRGEQYF. CDR3 DNA sequence: TGTGCCAGCAGCTTTACTCGGGGCGAGCAGTACTTC.

The V call is TRBV30, the J call TRBJ1-2, with D maybe TRBD1 (6 bases). Trimming pared 0 bases from V and 4 bases from J, leaving 9 bases between. Germline CDR1 is GTSNPN and CDR2 is SVGIG (reference sequence). This CDR3 has 13 residues. CDR3 residues: CAWSVGQFYGYTF. In DNA form, the CDR3 reads TGTGCCTGGAGTGTAGGACAGTTCTATGGCTACACCTTC.

The chain joins TRBV27 to TRBJ1-5; D ambiguous. The CDR3 has 12 residues. The V gene's germline CDR1 is MNHEY and CDR2 SMNVEV (reference sequence). The V end was cut by 3 bases, the J end by 7 bases, with 7 bases between. The CDR3, as DNA: TGTGCCAGCAGTTTTTCCGGCCAGCCCCAGCATTTT. Its translation is CASSFSGQPQHF.